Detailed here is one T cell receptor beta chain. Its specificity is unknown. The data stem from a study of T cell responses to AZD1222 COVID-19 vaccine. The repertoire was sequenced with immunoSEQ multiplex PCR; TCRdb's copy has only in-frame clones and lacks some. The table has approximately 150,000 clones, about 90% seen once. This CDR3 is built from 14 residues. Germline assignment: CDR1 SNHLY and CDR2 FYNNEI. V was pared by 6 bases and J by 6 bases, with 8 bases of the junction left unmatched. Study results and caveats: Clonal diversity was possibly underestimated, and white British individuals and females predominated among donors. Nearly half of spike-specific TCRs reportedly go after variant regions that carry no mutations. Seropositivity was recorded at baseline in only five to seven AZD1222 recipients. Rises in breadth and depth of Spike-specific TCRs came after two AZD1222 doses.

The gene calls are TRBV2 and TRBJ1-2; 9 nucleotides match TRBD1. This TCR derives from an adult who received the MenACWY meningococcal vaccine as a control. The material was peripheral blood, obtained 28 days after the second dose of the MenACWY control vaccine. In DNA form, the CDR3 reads TGTGCCAGCAGCACCATGAGGGACAGGGATGGCTACACCTTC. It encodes CASSTMRDRDGYTF.